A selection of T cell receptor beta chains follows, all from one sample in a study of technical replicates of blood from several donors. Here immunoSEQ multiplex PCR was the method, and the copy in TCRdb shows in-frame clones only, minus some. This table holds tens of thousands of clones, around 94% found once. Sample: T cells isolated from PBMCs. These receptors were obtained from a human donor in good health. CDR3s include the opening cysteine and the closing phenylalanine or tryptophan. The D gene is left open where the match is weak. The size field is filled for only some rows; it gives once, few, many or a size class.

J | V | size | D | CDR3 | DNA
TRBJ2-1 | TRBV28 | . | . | CASSLLLAGKGSYNEQFF | TGTGCCAGCAGTTTACTCCTAGCTGGAAAGGGCTCCTACAATGAGCAGTTCTTC
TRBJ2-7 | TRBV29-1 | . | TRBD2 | CSATTGTRYEQYF | TGCAGCGCTACAACCGGGACTAGGTACGAGCAGTACTTC
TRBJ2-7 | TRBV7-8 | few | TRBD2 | CASSLDSGSNYEQYF | TGTGCCAGCAGCTTAGATAGCGGGAGTAACTACGAGCAGTACTTC
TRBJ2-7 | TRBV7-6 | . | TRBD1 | CASSDRDRVDEQYF | TGTGCCAGCAGCGACCGGGACAGGGTAGACGAGCAGTACTTC
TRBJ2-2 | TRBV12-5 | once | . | CAGGGRDRGTGELFF | TGTGCTGGCGGCGGGCGGGATCGGGGCACCGGGGAGCTGTTTTTT
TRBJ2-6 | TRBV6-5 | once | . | CASSFLSGANVLTF | TGTGCCAGCAGTTTCCTGTCTGGGGCCAACGTCCTGACTTTC
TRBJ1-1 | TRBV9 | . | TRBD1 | CASSDRTGGLNTEAFF | TGTGCCAGCAGCGATAGGACAGGGGGCTTGAACACTGAAGCTTTCTTT
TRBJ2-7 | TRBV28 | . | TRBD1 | CASSFAGQGAYEQYF | TGTGCCAGCAGTTTCGCGGGACAGGGGGCCTACGAGCAGTACTTC
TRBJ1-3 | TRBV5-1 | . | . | CASSPWAEGNTIYF | TGCGCCAGCAGCCCCTGGGCTGAAGGAAACACCATATATTTT
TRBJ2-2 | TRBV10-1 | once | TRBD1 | CASRDRGTGELFF | TGCGCCAGCAGGGACAGGGGGACCGGGGAGCTGTTTTTT
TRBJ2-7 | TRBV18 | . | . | CASSPPGLGEQYF | TGTGCCAGCTCACCACCGGGGCTTGGCGAGCAGTACTTC
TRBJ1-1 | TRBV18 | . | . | CASSTLQVNTEAFF | TGTGCCAGCTCAACCCTACAGGTGAACACTGAAGCTTTCTTT
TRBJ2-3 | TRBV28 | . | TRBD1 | CASRQQGARMDTQYF | TGTGCCAGCAGACAACAGGGGGCGAGGATGGATACGCAGTATTTT
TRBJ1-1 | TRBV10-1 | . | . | CASNESRAFF | TGCGCCAGCAATGAGAGCCGAGCTTTCTTT
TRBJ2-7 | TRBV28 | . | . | CASSLTSEQYF | TGTGCCAGCAGTTTAACCAGCGAGCAGTACTTC
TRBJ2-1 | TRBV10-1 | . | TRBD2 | CASSEASGGSVSYNEQFF | TGCGCCAGCAGTGAGGCTAGCGGGGGGTCAGTGTCCTACAATGAGCAGTTCTTC
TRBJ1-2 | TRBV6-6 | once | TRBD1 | CASSYRGLVAYGYTF | TGTGCCAGCAGTTACAGGGGGCTGGTGGCCTATGGCTACACCTTC
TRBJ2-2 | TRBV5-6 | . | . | CASSLSVGELFF | TGTGCCAGCAGCTTGAGCGTAGGGGAGCTGTTTTTT
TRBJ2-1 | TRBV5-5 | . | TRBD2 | CASSLVRLAGGHNEQFF | TGTGCCAGCAGCTTGGTGCGTCTAGCGGGAGGCCACAATGAGCAGTTCTTC
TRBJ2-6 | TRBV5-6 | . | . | CASSLATPNVLTF | TGTGCCAGCAGCTTGGCTACCCCCAACGTCCTGACTTTC
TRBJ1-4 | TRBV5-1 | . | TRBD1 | CASSLVADRANEKLFF | TGCGCCAGCAGCTTGGTGGCGGACAGGGCTAATGAAAAACTGTTTTTT
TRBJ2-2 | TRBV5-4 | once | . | CASSEPTRTGELFF | TGTGCCAGCAGCGAACCGACTCGAACCGGGGAGCTGTTTTTT
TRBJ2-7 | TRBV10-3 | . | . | CAISETDNRLEQYF | TGTGCCATCAGTGAAACGGACAACCGTCTCGAGCAGTACTTC
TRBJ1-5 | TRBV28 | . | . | CASSSYRQQPQHF | TGTGCCAGCAGTAGTTATCGACAGCAGCCCCAGCATTTT